The clone carrying this TCR beta chain was seen many times. The antigen remains undetermined. The data stem from a study of response to subunit inactivated influenza vaccine. Study findings and constraints: After each seasonal influenza vaccination, few new T cells are recruited, the authors suggested.

A single record per CDR3 protein comes from TCRdb applying MiXCR to the RT-PCR reads. The data show hundreds of thousands of distinct CDR3 sequences, around 11% seen once. Another study also made use of these data, one on T cells expressing NK-cell markers. That study adds: Synthesis of TCR beta cDNA relied on 5'RACE template switching carrying UMIs. Researchers got TCR beta repertoires out of sorted CD3+CD56+NKG2C+, CD3+CD56+NKG2C- and CD3+CD56-NKG2C+ T cells. Leadership of the CD3+CD56-NKG2C+ fraction also belonged to these clonotypes in several donors.

The TCR was taken from a man between 50 and 59 years old who received an inactivated influenza vaccine. The sequences come from PBMCs from blood, collected on the day of vaccination.

This CDR3 reads CAIRPPGQGSTEAFF. As DNA, the CDR3 is TGTGCCATCAGACCTCCGGGACAGGGGAGCACTGAAGCTTTCTTT. V and J are TRBV10-3 and TRBJ1-1; 10 bases are a match to TRBD1. The CDR3 sequence is 15 residues long. CDR1 is ENHRY and CDR2 is SYGVKD in the germline V gene. Unmatched junction bases numbered 8, after V lost 6 bases and J lost 4 bases.